The entry below describes one T cell receptor beta chain. In its sample, this clone was seen once. Its specific antigen is unknown. No much larger clone exists at a distance of one base, and base qualities are not known. The trial excluded patients who had a history of autoimmune disease or were on systemic immunosuppression. In every dose cohort, peripheral blood was drawn for TCR sequencing at baseline, cycle 4 day 1, and cycle 7 day 1. The samples were drawn from a first-in-human, open-label, multicenter phase I dose-escalation trial of ivuxolimab. Adults with locally advanced or metastatic head and neck squamous cell, hepatocellular, melanoma or renal cell carcinoma were enrolled in the trial. CD4+ and CD8+ T cells were sorted separately from peripheral blood before TCR sequencing. Compared with germline, V lacks 5 bases and J lacks 6 bases; bases without a gene match: 15. The CDR3, from cysteine to phenylalanine, totals 18 residues. Only CDR3 DNA remains: 54 bases, in frame from the first base. Per the germline V gene, SGHVS is the CDR1 and FQNEAQ is the CDR2.

This entry belongs to a study of OX40 agonist ivuxolimab in advanced cancers. About the full investigation: Ivuxolimab was a fully human IgG2 agonistic monoclonal antibody targeting the costimulatory receptor OX40 (CD134). Partial responses occurred in three dose-escalation patients: two with cutaneous melanoma and one with hepatocellular carcinoma. Peripheral TCRbeta sequencing aimed to test whether ivuxolimab altered TCR sequence diversity and caused clonal T-cell expansion. The paper covers the monotherapy dose-escalation part of the phase I ivuxolimab trial, which included N = 52 patients. Prior anti-PD-1, anti-PD-L1 or anti-CTLA-4 therapy was permitted, and approximately 40% of dose-escalation patients had received checkpoint inhibitors. Intravenous ivuxolimab was administered to patients every 2 weeks at six dose levels: 0.01, 0.1, 0.3, 1.5, 3 and 10 mg/kg. In the dose-escalation cohort, 82.7% of patients were male, and the mean age was approximately 60 years, with a range of about 23 to 90. Of the roughly 53 patients in dose escalation, some 20 had hepatocellular carcinoma, some 15 had melanoma, 9 had renal cell carcinoma and 9 had head and neck cancer. What the research found in general, with its limitations: On average, CD8+ T cells showed more expanded clones than CD4+ T cells after ivuxolimab. Low levels of normalized T-cell clonal expansion were also seen in some patients who did not respond. Partial responders in the 0.1-3.0 mg/kg groups had among the lowest normalized peripheral clonal expansion, especially among CD8+ T cells. The antigen specificity of the peripheral T cells that underwent clonal expansion was not determined. At doses of 0.1 to 3.0 mg/kg, clonal expansion of both CD4+ and CD8+ T cells in blood was seen between baseline and week 6.

To sequence the TCRbeta CDR3 region, genomic DNA was isolated from the sorted cells. The immunoSEQ Assay was used for sequencing of TCRbeta CDR3 regions. TCRdb re-hosts the immuneACCESS table, in-frame sequences only. Its copies lack some clones; in the studies checked, an unresolved V gene accounts for under half of them, and the cause for the rest is not known. The sample table records tens of thousands of clones; 80% to 90% of these occur just once. Roughly 30% of the sample goes to the ten largest clones. The specimen comprised CD4+ or CD8+ T cells sorted from blood, sampled in a trial of the OX40 agonist ivuxolimab. This clonotype originated in an adult with an advanced solid tumor such as melanoma, head and neck, liver or kidney cancer. The chain uses TRBV7-8 and TRBJ2-3, with 12 bases matching TRBD2. The CDR3 protein is CASSPSTSGGDLGDTQYF. At the DNA level, the sequence is TGTGCCAGCAGCCCCTCGACTAGCGGGGGTGACTTGGGTGATACGCAGTATTTT.